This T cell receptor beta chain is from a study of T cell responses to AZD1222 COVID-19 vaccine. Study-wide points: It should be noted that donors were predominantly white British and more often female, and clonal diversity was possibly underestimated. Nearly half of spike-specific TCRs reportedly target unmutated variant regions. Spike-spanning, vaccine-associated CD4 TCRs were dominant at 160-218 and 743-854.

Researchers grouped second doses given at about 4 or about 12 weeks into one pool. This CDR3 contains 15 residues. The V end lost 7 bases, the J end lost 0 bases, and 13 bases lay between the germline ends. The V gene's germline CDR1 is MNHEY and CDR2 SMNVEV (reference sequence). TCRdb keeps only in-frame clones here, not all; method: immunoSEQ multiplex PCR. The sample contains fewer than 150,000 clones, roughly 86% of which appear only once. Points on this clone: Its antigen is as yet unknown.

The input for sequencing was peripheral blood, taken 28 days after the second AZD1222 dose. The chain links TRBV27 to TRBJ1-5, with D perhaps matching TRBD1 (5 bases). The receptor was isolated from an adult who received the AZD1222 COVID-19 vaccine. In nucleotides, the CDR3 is TGTGCCAGCAACCTACAGGCTAATAGCAATCAGCCCCAGCATTTT. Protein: CASNLQANSNQPQHF.